The 18 T cell receptor beta chains listed next were all sequenced from one sample in a study of sequential checkpoint blockade in melanoma. Measured with immunoSEQ multiplex PCR; TCRdb has only the in-frame clones, and not every one. The sample records 30,000 or so clones, about 88% being singletons. As for treatment: randomized to nivolumab then ipilimumab (arm A) or the reverse (arm B). The sample in question was CD8+ T cells sorted from blood (inferred from file names), obtained from a patient given nivolumab and ipilimumab in sequence. All receptors derive from a human donor with melanoma.

The chain is built from TRBV4-3 and TRBJ1-5; 7 nucleotides match TRBD1. The CDR3 sequence is 16 residues long. CDR1 and CDR2 (germline): LGHNA, YSLEER. J was trimmed by 2 bases and V by 0 bases; bases with no gene match: 4. The CDR3 DNA sequence: TGCGCCAGCAGCCAAGATACAGGGGTGGGCAATCAGCCCCAGCATTTT. Its protein product is CASSQDTGVGNQPQHF.

This clone occurred once. The chain employs TRBV4-1 and TRBJ2-3, with 7 bases that match TRBD2. Germline lookup yields CDR1 MGHRA and CDR2 YSYEKL. After removal of 0 bases from V and 0 bases from J, the junction contained 3 bases not matched to a gene. The CDR3 is 16 residues long. The DNA for the CDR3 is TGCGCCAGCAGCCAAGAAACTAGCGTGAGCACAGATACGCAGTATTTT. Translating gives CASSQETSVSTDTQYF.

For the CDR3, the DNA is TGTGCCAGCAATTTTAACAGGGAGAACACTGAAGCTTTCTTT. Its protein is CASNFNRENTEAFF. The chain recombines TRBV28 with TRBJ1-1; D might be TRBD1 (6 bases). The germline gives CDR1 MDHEN, CDR2 SYDVKM. The ends were cut back, 7 bases at V and 1 base at J, with 13 bases in the middle. The CDR3 sequence is 14 residues long.

This CDR3 reads CASSFREASYNEQFF. The CDR3 coding sequence is TGTGCCAGTAGTTTTCGGGAGGCGTCCTACAATGAGCAGTTCTTC. The rearrangement joins TRBV19 to TRBJ2-1; 7 positions agree with TRBD2. V dropped 5 bases and J dropped 1; count of bases not matched to a gene: 5. Germline lookup yields CDR1 LNHDA and CDR2 SQIVND (reference sequence). This CDR3 region has 15 residues. The full variable domain, with the rest looked up from reference TRBV19 and TRBJ2-1, is DGGITQSPKYLFRKEGQNVTLSCEQNLNHDAMYWYRQDPGQGLRLIYYSQIVNDFQKGDIAEGYSVSREKKESFPLTVTSAQKNPTAFYLCASSFREASYNEQFFGPGTRLTVL.

The rearrangement uses TRBV7-2 and TRBJ2-7, with 10 bases that match TRBD1. The junction had 5 bases not matched to a gene; V was cut back by 4 bases and J by 2 bases. This CDR3 is 15 amino acids long. Per the germline V gene, CDR1 is SGHTA and CDR2 is FQGNSA. CDR3 nucleotides: TGTGCCAGCAGCTCCCGGGACAGGGGACCCTACGAGCAGTACTTC. Protein sequence: CASSSRDRGPYEQYF.

The rearrangement uses TRBV5-3 and TRBJ2-2, with 7 positions matching TRBD1. TRBV5-3 is designated an ORF whose function remains uncertain. V lost 5 bases and J lost 3; bases outside the gene matches: 13. The CDR3 length is 17 residues. The CDR3 sequence: CARSHLPGQGDTGELFF. CDR3 in DNA: TGTGCCAGAAGTCACCTTCCTGGGCAGGGGGACACCGGGGAGCTGTTTTTT.

CDR3 residues: CASSFYNVGYTF. The DNA for the CDR3 is TGTGCCAGCAGCTTTTACAACGTTGGCTACACCTTC. The chain recombines TRBV7-1 with TRBJ1-2; D gene uncertain. TRBV7-1 falls under the ORF class, with uncertain function. V lost 4 bases to trimming and J lost 7 bases, with 10 bases between them. This CDR3 has 12 amino acids.

The chain links TRBV5-1 to TRBJ2-7; 11 bases align to TRBD2. The CDR3 contains 18 residues. Losses at the gene ends were 0 bases for V and 2 bases for J; bases not matched to a gene: 10. The germline gives CDR1 SGHRS, CDR2 YFSETQ. Written as DNA, the CDR3 is TGCGCCAGCAGCTTGGTTCTAGCGGGAGGCCTCGGGGCCTACGAGCAGTACTTC. Translation gives CASSLVLAGGLGAYEQYF.

V usage is TRBV18 and J usage is TRBJ1-3; maybe TRBD1 (6 bases). Germline lookup yields CDR1 KGHSH and CDR2 LQKENI. The V and J ends lost 0 bases and 1 base respectively, with 7 bases between them. There are 15 residues in the CDR3. The CDR3 sequence is CASSPPGGSGNTIYF. The CDR3 DNA reads as TGTGCCAGCTCACCACCAGGGGGTTCTGGAAACACCATATATTTT.

V gene TRBV28 combines with J gene TRBJ2-3; D ambiguous. Deletions cut 3 bases from V and 0 bases from J, with 10 bases between. The CDR3 length is 15 residues. Germline V gene data show CDR1 as MDHEN and CDR2 as SYDVKM. The CDR3 protein is CASSFMQASTDTQYF. For the CDR3, the DNA is TGTGCCAGCAGTTTTATGCAGGCCAGCACAGATACGCAGTATTTT.

The gene calls are TRBV4-3 and TRBJ2-5, with 10 nucleotides matching TRBD1. The J call is in doubt because the DNA end fits TRBJ2-7 better. Germline V gene lookup returns CDR1 LGHNA and CDR2 YSLEER. There are 15 residues in the CDR3. The chain's CDR3 is CASSQAWTGGYEQYF. The CDR3 DNA sequence: TGCGCCAGCAGCCAAGCCTGGACAGGGGGGTACGAGCAGTACTTC.

The V call is TRBV27, the J call TRBJ1-4; a weak D match, TRBD1 (6 bases). Germline V gene data show CDR1 as MNHEY and CDR2 as SMNVEV (reference sequence). There are 14 residues in the CDR3. The V end was cut by 5 bases, the J end by 8 bases, with 15 bases between. In DNA, the CDR3 is TGTGCCAGCAGTAGACGGGGGGCGCCCGAAAAACTGTTTTTT. Its translation: CASSRRGAPEKLFF.

This chain uses TRBV7-9 with TRBJ2-5; 8 nucleotides align to TRBD2. The ends lost 7 bases at V and 4 bases at J; junction bases unmatched: 14. From germline, CDR1 is SEHNR and CDR2 FQNEAQ (reference sequence). This CDR3 region has 16 residues. DNA of the CDR3: TGTGCCAGCACCCTCGCGGCAGCGGGAGATCCAGAGACCCAGTACTTC. It specifies CASTLAAAGDPETQYF.

This sequence joins TRBV19 and TRBJ2-1; D perhaps matches TRBD1 (6 bases). V was cut by 5 bases and J by 6 bases, with 14 bases left in between. Per the germline V gene, CDR1 is LNHDA and CDR2 is SQIVND (reference sequence). The CDR3 has 14 amino acids. Here the CDR3 DNA reads TGTGCCAGTAGTCCCAGGGGTGAGGGCAATGAGCAGTTCTTC. Its protein product is CASSPRGEGNEQFF.

This chain uses TRBV7-9 with TRBJ2-7, with 11 bases identical to TRBD2. Germline loops: CDR1 SEHNR, CDR2 FQNEAQ (reference sequence). The CDR3 runs to 15 residues. The V and J ends lost 3 bases and 2 bases, in that order; junction bases with no gene match: 3. Written as DNA, the CDR3 is TGTGCCAGCAGCTTGACTAGCGGGATTACCTACGAGCAGTACTTC. Translation gives CASSLTSGITYEQYF.

The chain employs TRBV5-1 and TRBJ2-7; possible D gene TRBD1, 5 bases. CDR3 length equals 16 residues. V shed 0 bases and J shed 2 bases, with 15 bases lying between them. CDR1 SGHRS and CDR2 YFSETQ come from the germline V gene. The CDR3 loop reads CASSLGRTGIPYEQYF. The DNA of the CDR3 is TGCGCCAGCAGCTTGGGGCGAACAGGAATTCCCTACGAGCAGTACTTC.

The chain uses TRBV6-4 and TRBJ1-2; 7 bases are shared with TRBD1. This CDR3 is 14 amino acids long. Trimming cost V 6 bases and J 4 bases; bases outside gene matches: 8. CDR1 MRHNA and CDR2 SNTAGT come from the germline V gene. The CDR3 sequence is CASRERQGSYGYTF. In DNA form, the CDR3 reads TGTGCCAGCAGGGAGAGACAGGGCTCCTATGGCTACACCTTC.

This chain connects TRBV4-3 to TRBJ1-2, with TRBD1 as a possible D gene (5 bases). Trimming took off 3 bases at V and 5 bases at J, with 13 bases between the two ends. The CDR3 spans 14 residues. Germline loops: CDR1 LGHNA, CDR2 YSLEER. The CDR3 protein is CASSQEQENYGYTF. The CDR3 nucleotides are TGCGCCAGCAGCCAGGAACAGGAGAATTATGGCTACACCTTC.